Given below is one T cell receptor beta chain in context. What it binds is unknown. The sample is drawn from a study of CXCR3-negative and CXCR3-positive naive CD8 T cells. Regarding the study as a whole: TRB CDR3 hydrophobicity was greater in CXCR3-positive naive cells than in CXCR3-negative naive cells.

5' RACE with UMI labels generated the TRB cDNA libraries. TCRdb re-called the 5' RACE reads; one entry per CDR3 protein, DNA not given. The repertoire table contains some 130,000 distinct CDR3 sequences. CD45RO-CCR7+CD27+CD95- characterized naive CD8+ T cells. The sequenced sample consisted of naive CXCR3- CD8+ T cells from blood. Documented subset: CD45RO-CCR7+CD27+CD95- naive CD8+ T cells lacking CXCR3 (TNR3-). The TCR originated in a human donor in good health. Some clones in this sample may be carry-over from other donors' samples.

CDR3 in amino acids: CASTPNTYTEPFF. The V and J genes are TRBV12-3 or TRBV12-4 and TRBJ1-1; TCRdb selects TRBD1, and the lack of DNA leaves this call unchecked. The length of the CDR3 is 13 residues.